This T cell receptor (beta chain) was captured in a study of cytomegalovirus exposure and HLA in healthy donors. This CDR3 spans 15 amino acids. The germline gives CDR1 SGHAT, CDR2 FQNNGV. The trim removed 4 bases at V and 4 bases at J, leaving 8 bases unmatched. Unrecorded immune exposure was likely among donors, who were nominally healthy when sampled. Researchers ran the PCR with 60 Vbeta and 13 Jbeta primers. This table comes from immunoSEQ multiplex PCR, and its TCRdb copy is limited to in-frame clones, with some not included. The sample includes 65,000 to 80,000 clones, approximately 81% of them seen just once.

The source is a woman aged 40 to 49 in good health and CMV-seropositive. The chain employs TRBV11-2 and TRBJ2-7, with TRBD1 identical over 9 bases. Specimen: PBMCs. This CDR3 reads CASSYTTGGVYEQYF. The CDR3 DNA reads TGTGCCAGCAGCTATACCACAGGGGGCGTTTACGAGCAGTACTTC.